The clone carrying this TCR beta chain has ten or more counts. These data come from a study of early T cells in non-severe SARS-CoV-2 infection. CDR3 size: 16 residues. The germline CDR1 and CDR2 sequences are DFQATT and SNEGSKA (reference sequence). V lost 3 bases to trimming and J lost 3 bases, with 19 bases between them. Unique molecular identifiers were attached to individual cDNA molecules. TCRdb processed the 5' RACE reads anew with MiXCR; each CDR3 protein has one entry. The data contain some 64,000 distinct CDR3 sequences, less than 14% of them singletons. The chain combines TRBV20-1 with TRBJ2-3, with a weak D call TRBD1 (6 bases). This TCR came from an adult who was a healthcare worker with PCR-confirmed SARS-CoV-2 infection or an uninfected control (not recorded which). Sequenced material: whole blood. The DNA for the CDR3 is TGCAGTGCTAGTCTGGCCCAGGGACACAAGACAGATACGCAGTATTTT. The encoded protein is CSASLAQGHKTDTQYF.